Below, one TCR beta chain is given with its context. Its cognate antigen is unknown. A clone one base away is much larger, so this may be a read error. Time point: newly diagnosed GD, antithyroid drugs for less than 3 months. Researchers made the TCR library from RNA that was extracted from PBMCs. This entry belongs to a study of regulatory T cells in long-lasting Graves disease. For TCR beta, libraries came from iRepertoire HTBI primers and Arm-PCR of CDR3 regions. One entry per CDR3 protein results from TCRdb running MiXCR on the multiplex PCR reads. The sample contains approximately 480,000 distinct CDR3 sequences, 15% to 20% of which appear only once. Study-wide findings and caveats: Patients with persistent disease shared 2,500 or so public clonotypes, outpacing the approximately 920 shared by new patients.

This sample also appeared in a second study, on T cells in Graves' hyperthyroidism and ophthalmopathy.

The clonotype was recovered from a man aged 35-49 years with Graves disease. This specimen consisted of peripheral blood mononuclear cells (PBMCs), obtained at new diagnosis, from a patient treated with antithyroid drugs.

The CDR3 DNA reads TGTGCCACCAGTGCCTCGGGGCACTCCTACAATGAGCAGTACTTC. This codes for CATSASGHSYNEQYF. The chain uses TRBV24-1 and TRBJ2-4, with D perhaps given as TRBD1 or TRBD2 (5 bases each). The ends were cut back, 5 bases at V and 13 bases at J, with 23 bases in the middle. From germline, CDR1 is KGHDR and CDR2 SFDVKD. There are 15 residues in the CDR3.